What follows are 11 T cell receptor beta chains derived from one specimen sequenced in a study of blood T cell repertoires in COVID-19. Profiled with immunoSEQ multiplex PCR; TCRdb holds only in-frame clones, not every one. This sample has under 250,000 clones; about nine tenths occur once, and the top ten carry more than 1.5%. The sequenced sample was PBMCs or T cells enriched from blood (not recorded which). The receptors stem from a man aged 35-49 years who had recovered from COVID-19.

V is TRBV5-4 and J is TRBJ2-3; 8 bases map to TRBD2. This CDR3 is built from 14 residues. Trimming at V came to 4 bases and at J to 0 bases, leaving 1 base not matched to a gene. Germline-derived CDR1 and CDR2 are SGHNT and YYREEE (reference sequence). The CDR3 protein is CASSRGGSTDTQYF. The CDR3 region has the DNA TGTGCCAGCAGCCGGGGGGGAAGCACAGATACGCAGTATTTT.

This clone has a handful of counts. The chain combines TRBV30 with TRBJ1-5; TRBD1 matches at 9 bases. CDR1 GTSNPN and CDR2 SVGIG come from the germline V gene (reference sequence). The CDR3 is 15 amino acids. The ends lost 3 bases at V and 5 bases at J; junction bases unmatched: 8. The DNA for the CDR3 is TGTGCCTGGAGCCGGGGACAGGGCATTGATCAGCCCCAGCATTTT. Protein product: CAWSRGQGIDQPQHF.

Written as DNA, the CDR3 is TGTGCCAGCTCACCAGGGCAGGGGGACGGTGGCTACACCTTC. Translated: CASSPGQGDGGYTF. The chain uses TRBV18 and TRBJ1-2; 7 nucleotides agree with TRBD1. Germline assignment: CDR1 KGHSH and CDR2 LQKENI. CDR3 length: 14 amino acids. The V gene end was trimmed by 2 bases and the J gene end by 7 bases; junction bases not matched to a gene: 7.

This chain connects TRBV29-1 to TRBJ2-2; 11 bases match TRBD1. J lost 3 bases, V lost 5 bases, and 5 bases had no gene match. CDR3 length: 15 residues. Germline-derived CDR1 and CDR2 are SQVTM and ANQGSEA. The CDR3 region has the DNA TGCAGCGTTTCCATGGGACAGGGGGACACCGGGGAGCTGTTTTTT. Amino acids: CSVSMGQGDTGELFF.

The rearrangement uses TRBV11-2 and TRBJ2-5, with TRBD1 matching over 9 bases. J was trimmed by 5 bases and V by 3 bases; bases with no gene match: 7. The CDR3 spans 15 residues. Looked up from germline, CDR1 is SGHAT and CDR2 is FQNNGV. The CDR3 region is CASSLGTGWRETQYF. CDR3 DNA: TGTGCCAGCAGCTTGGGGACAGGGTGGCGGGAGACCCAGTACTTC.

This sequence joins TRBV5-4 and TRBJ2-4, with 8 bases matching TRBD2. This CDR3 has 15 residues. The V gene end was trimmed by 1 base and the J gene end by 4 bases; junction bases not matched to a gene: 4. Germline V lookup: CDR1 SGHNT, CDR2 YYREEE (reference sequence). The CDR3 DNA follows: TGTGCCAGCAGCTTGAAGCGGGAGATGAAAAACATTCAGTACTTC. Translated, it gives CASSLKREMKNIQYF. The full variable domain, completed using reference TRBV5-4 and TRBJ2-4, is ETGVTQSPTHLIKTRGQQVTLRCSSQSGHNTVSWYQQALGQGPQFIFQYYREEENGRGNFPPRFSGLQFPNYSSELNVNALELDDSALYLCASSLKREMKNIQYFGAGTRLSVL.

V usage is TRBV28 and J usage is TRBJ1-6, with 10 bases matching TRBD1. There are 16 residues in the CDR3. The V gene's germline CDR1 is MDHEN and CDR2 SYDVKM. V lost 4 bases, J lost 3 bases, and 3 bases stayed unmatched. The CDR3: CASSSRDRGYNSPLHF. CDR3 bases: TGTGCCAGCAGTTCCAGGGACAGGGGCTATAATTCACCCCTCCACTTT.

The J gene is TRBJ2-1, the V gene TRBV2; D gene uncertain. CDR1 is SNHLY, CDR2 FYNNEI, per germline. The CDR3 loop spans 12 amino acids. The V end lost 6 bases, the J end lost 4 bases, and 7 bases lay between the germline ends. In nucleotides, the CDR3 is TGTGCCAGCAGGGCATCTTACAATGAGCAGTTCTTC. The encoded protein is CASRASYNEQFF. The entire variable domain, with the rest obtained from reference TRBV2 and TRBJ2-1, is as follows: EPEVTQTPSHQVTQMGQEVILRCVPISNHLYFYWYRQILGQKVEFLVSFYNNEISEKSEIFDDQFSVERPDGSNFTLKIRSTKLEDSAMYFCASRASYNEQFFGPGTRLTVL.

The chain recombines TRBV7-3 with TRBJ2-1, with 7 nucleotides matching TRBD2. Germline CDR1 is SGHTA and CDR2 is FQGTGA. The CDR3 runs to 15 residues. Unmatched junction bases numbered 5, after V lost 5 bases and J lost 1 base. The CDR3 region has the DNA TGTGCCAGCAGCATCCACGGGGGGTCCTACAATGAGCAGTTCTTC. Translated, it gives CASSIHGGSYNEQFF.

The chain has TRBV29-1 and TRBJ1-2; possible D gene TRBD1, 6 bases. This CDR3 comprises 15 residues. The V end lost 2 bases, the J end lost 5 bases, and 18 bases lay between the germline ends. Germline loops: CDR1 SQVTM, CDR2 ANQGSEA. CDR3 region: CSVEPRRGGLYGYTF. CDR3 sequence (DNA): TGCAGCGTTGAACCCCGGAGGGGGGGGCTTTATGGCTACACCTTC.

The rearrangement links TRBV10-2 to TRBJ2-2; 12 nucleotides match TRBD2. The CDR3 is 17 amino acids. Trimming cost V 6 bases and J 4 bases; bases outside gene matches: 9. The germline CDR1 and CDR2 sequences are WSHSY and SAAADI. In DNA form, the CDR3 reads TGCGCCAGCAGCGAGCCGACTAGCGGGAGTGGCACCGGGGAGCTGTTTTTT. Its translation: CASSEPTSGSGTGELFF.